This entry lists 27 T cell receptor beta chains sequenced from one sample in a study of cytomegalovirus exposure and HLA in healthy donors. The PCR was carried out with 60 Vbeta primers and 13 Jbeta primers. The data were produced by immunoSEQ multiplex PCR, yet TCRdb's version contains in-frame clones alone and is incomplete. The table records over 150,000 clones, under 90% of them present only once. Sequenced sample: PBMCs. These TCRs come from a man aged 30 to 39 in good health and CMV-seronegative.

Written as DNA, the CDR3 is TGCGCCAGCAGCTTAAGGGGCGGGGGATCAGGTGAACCCTTCACAGATACGCAGTATTTT. The encoded protein is CASSLRGGGSGEPFTDTQYF. The V and J genes are TRBV5-1 and TRBJ2-3; the match to TRBD2 covers 7 bases. V shed 2 bases and J 2 bases; nucleotides not matched to a gene: 20. The CDR3 consists of 20 residues. Germline-derived CDR1 and CDR2 are SGHRS and YFSETQ. Full variable domain (remainder filled in from reference TRBV5-1 and TRBJ2-3): KAGVTQTPRYLIKTRGQQVTLSCSPISGHRSVSWYQQTPGQGLQFLFEYFSETQRNKGNFPGRFSGRQFSNSRSEMNVSTLELGDSALYLCASSLRGGGSGEPFTDTQYFGPGTRLTVL.

The chain links TRBV15 to TRBJ2-7; D possibly corresponds to TRBD1 (5 bases). The CDR3 sequence is 15 residues long. V lost 5 bases, J lost 3 bases, and 17 bases lay in between. The germline gives CDR1 LNHNV, CDR2 YYDKDF (reference sequence). This chain's CDR3 is CATSDHRWGHYEQYF. In nucleotides, the CDR3 is TGTGCCACCAGCGACCACAGATGGGGCCACTACGAGCAGTACTTC.

The V call is TRBV10-3, the J call TRBJ2-7; 9 nucleotides agree with TRBD2. This CDR3 has 14 residues. Germline assignment: CDR1 ENHRY and CDR2 SYGVKD. J gave up 2 bases and V 4 bases, and 3 bases lay outside the gene matches. The CDR3 spells CAISGTSATYEQYF. The CDR3 DNA reads TGTGCCATCAGTGGGACTAGCGCAACCTACGAGCAGTACTTC.

The chain couples TRBV7-3 to TRBJ1-2; 11 bases match TRBD1. V lost 4 bases, J lost 4 bases, and 8 bases stayed unmatched. This CDR3 contains 16 residues. CDR1 and CDR2 (germline): SGHTA, FQGTGA. The CDR3 bases are TGTGCCAGCAGCTCCGGACAGGGGGCGCAAGGCTATGGCTACACCTTC. This encodes CASSSGQGAQGYGYTF.

The V gene is TRBV5-1, the J gene TRBJ1-2; a possible D gene is TRBD1 (6 bases). The CDR3 runs to 13 residues. CDR1 is SGHRS and CDR2 is YFSETQ in the germline V gene. Trimming left V 3 bases short and J 6 bases short, with 12 bases between. CDR3 loop: CASSSSGAHGYTF. The CDR3 DNA follows: TGCGCCAGCAGCTCGTCAGGGGCACATGGCTACACCTTC.

The V call is TRBV28, the J call TRBJ2-7, with a tentative D call TRBD1 (6 bases). This CDR3 is 13 amino acids long. The V gene's germline CDR1 is MDHEN and CDR2 SYDVKM. Trimming shortened V by 3 bases and J by 3 bases, and 9 bases separated the two germline ends. CDR3 DNA sequence: TGTGCCAGCAGTTTTGGACAGTTCTACGAGCAGTACTTC. As protein: CASSFGQFYEQYF. The full variable domain, with the rest looked up from reference TRBV28 and TRBJ2-7, is DVKVTQSSRYLVKRTGEKVFLECVQDMDHENMFWYRQDPGLGLRLIYFSYDVKMKEKGDIPEGYSVSREKKERFSLILESASTNQTSMYLCASSFGQFYEQYFGPGTRLTVT.

This chain links TRBV11-2 with TRBJ1-3, with a tentative D call TRBD1 (6 bases). From germline, CDR1 is SGHAT and CDR2 FQNNGV. V was cut by 0 bases and J by 2 bases, with 11 bases left in between. The CDR3 has 16 residues. CDR3 loop: CASSLDPGVTGNTIYF. The CDR3 DNA reads TGTGCCAGCAGCTTAGATCCAGGGGTAACTGGAAACACCATATATTTT.

The chain uses TRBV19 and TRBJ1-2; D gene ambiguous. CDR1 LNHDA and CDR2 SQIVND come from the germline V gene (reference sequence). The CDR3 length is 15 residues. Trimming pared 1 base from V and 6 bases from J, leaving 15 bases between. The chain's CDR3 is CASSIVNHLRDGYTF. The CDR3 DNA is TGTGCCAGTAGTATAGTTAACCATTTGAGGGATGGCTACACCTTC.

The rearrangement links TRBV5-8 to TRBJ1-1, with a possible D match to TRBD1 (5 bases). V dropped 5 bases and J dropped 1 base, with 12 bases sitting between them. The CDR3 covers 14 residues. Germline V gene sequence: CDR1 SGHTS, CDR2 YDEGEE. The CDR3 nucleotides read TGTGCCAGCAGGTTCCTGGGGGGGAACACTGAAGCTTTCTTT. Translating it yields CASRFLGGNTEAFF.

This chain uses TRBV5-5 with TRBJ2-3; TRBD1 matches 7 bases. Germline CDR1 and CDR2: SGHKS and YYEKEE (reference sequence). V was pared by 2 bases and J by 2 bases, with 5 bases of the junction left unmatched. This CDR3 is 15 amino acids long. CDR3 residues: CASSFLGQYTDTQYF. DNA for the CDR3: TGTGCCAGCAGCTTTCTGGGACAGTACACAGATACGCAGTATTTT.

V gene TRBV6-5 combines with J gene TRBJ1-1, with D possibly TRBD1 on 5 matching bases. V gave up 8 bases and J gave up 11 bases, with 24 bases separating them. The CDR3 length is 14 residues. Germline V CDR1 and CDR2: MNHEY, SVGAGI. CDR3 bases: TGTGCCAGCGACTCCAGAGCAAGGACGAAGGGGGCTTTCTTT. Protein sequence: CASDSRARTKGAFF.

J is TRBJ1-5 and V is TRBV5-1; D remains ambiguous. The V gene's germline CDR1 is SGHRS and CDR2 YFSETQ. The CDR3 runs 16 residues. Trimming cost V 4 bases and J 3 bases, with 17 bases left between them. The DNA for the CDR3 is TGCGCCAGCAGCCCAGAGGCCGGGATGATCAATCAGCCCCAGCATTTT. Protein product: CASSPEAGMINQPQHF.

The V call is TRBV25-1, the J call TRBJ1-1; perhaps TRBD1 as D (6 bases). The CDR3 length is 14 residues. Germline assignment: CDR1 MGHDK and CDR2 SYGVNS. V lost 1 base and J lost 6, with 12 bases in between. The CDR3 DNA is TGTGCCAGCAGTGAATGGGGGGGGCAGCCTGAAGCTTTCTTT. Protein product: CASSEWGGQPEAFF.

The V and J genes are TRBV7-9 and TRBJ1-2; no reliable D call. The germline V gene encodes CDR1 SEHNR and CDR2 FQNEAQ (reference sequence). The CDR3 consists of 13 residues. V was clipped by 6 bases and J by 4 bases, with 12 bases between them. CDR3 loop: CASRVAGLYGYTF. In DNA form, the CDR3 reads TGTGCCAGCAGGGTAGCGGGCCTCTATGGCTACACCTTC.

This chain connects TRBV7-2 to TRBJ2-7; 7 nucleotides align to TRBD1. Per germline, CDR1 SGHTA and CDR2 FQGNSA. The CDR3 spans 17 residues. J gave up 4 bases and V 5 bases, and 17 bases lay outside the gene matches. The CDR3 DNA follows: TGTGCCAGCAGCACCCAACAGGGGTCCACGTACTCATACGAGCAGTACTTC. Its protein product is CASSTQQGSTYSYEQYF.

The chain employs TRBV10-3 and TRBJ1-1, with no clear D. This CDR3 region has 13 residues. V lost 10 bases, J lost 3 bases, and 15 bases lay in between. The germline V gene has CDR1 ENHRY and CDR2 SYGVKD. CDR3 DNA sequence: TGTGCCACCGAGATATCCGGGGACACTGAAGCTTTCTTT. This codes for CATEISGDTEAFF.

This clone turned up a few times. The V and J genes are TRBV4-3 and TRBJ1-5; D call uncertain. CDR1 is LGHNA, CDR2 YSLEER, per germline. The CDR3 spans 15 residues. Trimming cost V 0 bases and J 4 bases, with 10 bases left between them. CDR3: CASSQDTHPNQPQHF. The CDR3 nucleotides are TGCGCCAGCAGCCAAGATACACACCCAAATCAGCCCCAGCATTTT.

This clone is a singleton in its sample. Other DNA sequences from this sample encode an identical CDR3 as well. The chain carries TRBV6-5 and TRBJ1-1; 7 bases fit TRBD1. The germline V gene has CDR1 MNHEY and CDR2 SVGAGI. The CDR3 extends over 13 amino acids. The V gene end was trimmed by 9 bases and the J gene end by 5 bases; junction bases not matched to a gene: 9. In nucleotides, the CDR3 is TGTGCCAGTAGTCGGGACAGAGGGACTGAAGCTTTCTTT. Residues: CASSRDRGTEAFF.

The gene calls are TRBV5-1 and TRBJ2-3; D possibly corresponds to TRBD2 (5 bases). Between the trimmed V and J ends, which lost 0 bases and 4 bases, there was a span of 9 bases. Germline V gene sequence: CDR1 SGHRS, CDR2 YFSETQ. The CDR3 contains 14 residues. Here the CDR3 reads CASSLELEADTQYF. CDR3 bases: TGCGCCAGCAGCTTGGAACTAGAAGCAGATACGCAGTATTTT.

This chain joins TRBV11-2 and TRBJ2-1, with D possibly being TRBD2 (6 bases). This CDR3 spans 16 amino acids. Per the germline V gene, CDR1 is SGHAT and CDR2 is FQNNGV. V was cut by 5 bases and J by 16 bases, with 30 bases left in between. The CDR3: CASSRKEGTVYNEPFF. CDR3 DNA: TGTGCCAGCAGCCGGAAGGAGGGAACCGTCTACAATGAGCCTTTCTTC.

V and J are TRBV14 and TRBJ2-1; 10 bases line up with TRBD2. Germline trimming cut 4 bases from V and 7 bases from J; bases unmatched to any gene: 13. This CDR3 spans 17 amino acids. Germline values: CDR1 SGHDN, CDR2 FVKESK. This CDR3 reads CASSPHDASGRSNEQFF. For the CDR3, the DNA is TGTGCCAGCAGCCCCCATGACGCTAGCGGGAGATCAAATGAGCAGTTCTTC.

The rearrangement uses TRBV5-1 and TRBJ1-1, with D possibly matching TRBD1 (6 bases). This CDR3 region has 18 residues. The germline V and J ends were trimmed by 4 bases and 0 bases, with 22 bases remaining between them. The germline CDR1 and CDR2 sequences are SGHRS and YFSETQ. CDR3 loop: CASSPTRGWDTLNTEAFF. As DNA, the CDR3 is TGCGCCAGCAGCCCGACGAGAGGATGGGACACACTGAACACTGAAGCTTTCTTT. The full variable domain, with the rest looked up from reference TRBV5-1 and TRBJ1-1, is KAGVTQTPRYLIKTRGQQVTLSCSPISGHRSVSWYQQTPGQGLQFLFEYFSETQRNKGNFPGRFSGRQFSNSRSEMNVSTLELGDSALYLCASSPTRGWDTLNTEAFFGQGTRLTVV.

The chain recombines TRBV7-9 with TRBJ2-5; perhaps TRBD2 as D (5 bases). The CDR3 consists of 16 residues. Trimming stripped 4 bases from V and 5 bases from J, with 20 bases between. CDR1 SEHNR and CDR2 FQNEAQ come from the germline V gene (reference sequence). The chain's CDR3 is CASSSRAALVGETQYF. In DNA, the CDR3 is TGTGCCAGCAGCTCAAGGGCCGCACTAGTGGGGGAGACCCAGTACTTC.

The V call is TRBV11-2, the J call TRBJ2-1, with a possible D match to TRBD2 (6 bases). CDR3 length: 15 residues. The V end lost 1 base, the J end lost 3 bases, and 10 bases lay between the germline ends. Per the germline V gene, CDR1 is SGHAT and CDR2 is FQNNGV. The CDR3 region is CASSLAGVVYNEQFF. Here the CDR3 DNA reads TGTGCCAGCAGCTTAGCGGGAGTAGTCTACAATGAGCAGTTCTTC.

The chain joins TRBV5-4 to TRBJ2-7, with 12 bases identical to TRBD2. Germline lookup yields CDR1 SGHNT and CDR2 YYREEE (reference sequence). The CDR3 is 15 amino acids. V lost 5 bases to trimming and J lost 6 bases; unmatched junction nucleotides: 9. This CDR3 is CASSYTSGRLSEQYF. In DNA form, the CDR3 reads TGTGCCAGCAGTTATACTAGCGGGAGGTTAAGCGAGCAGTACTTC.

V gene TRBV7-2 combines with J gene TRBJ2-5; 8 bases match TRBD1. V lost 8 bases and J lost 0; bases outside the gene matches: 11. The CDR3 is 16 amino acids. CDR1 SGHTA and CDR2 FQGNSA come from the germline V gene. CDR3 region: CTSARGLRGHQETQYF. The CDR3 nucleotides are TGTACCAGCGCCCGAGGGCTCAGGGGGCACCAAGAGACCCAGTACTTC.

The sample holds a few counts of this clone. A read error may produce the germline difference seen at one junction end. This chain uses TRBV7-9 with TRBJ1-5; D call uncertain. CDR1 SEHNR and CDR2 FQNEAQ come from the germline V gene (reference sequence). There are 12 residues in the CDR3. CDR3 region: CSSSLTGKPQHF. The CDR3 DNA follows: TGTTCCAGCAGCTTGACTGGCAAGCCCCAGCATTTT.